This T cell receptor beta chain was sequenced for a study of OX40 agonist ivuxolimab in advanced cancers. Study-level information: Subjects had a mean age of around 63 years, with a range of about 23 to 79; around 80% were male. Past anti-PD-1, anti-PD-L1 or anti-CTLA-4 therapy was accepted, and roughly 37% had received some. Study results and caveats: More expanded clones were seen, on average, in CD8+ T cells than in CD4+.

Peripheral blood came from all dose cohorts at three timepoints. Points on this clone: Its matching antigen is unknown.

There are 15 residues in the CDR3. V lost 4 bases, J lost 4 bases, and 16 bases lay in between. Per germline, CDR1 LGHNA and CDR2 YSLEER. Some clones are missing from TCRdb's copy, which holds only in-frame ones; the method was immunoSEQ multiplex PCR. The repertoire consists of tens of thousands of clones, with 90% occurring once and the leading ten covering approximately 0.7%. The sequence was obtained from an adult with an advanced solid tumor such as melanoma, head and neck, liver or kidney cancer. Sequencing was performed on CD4+ or CD8+ T cells sorted from blood, taken in a trial of the OX40 agonist ivuxolimab. The rearrangement uses TRBV4-3 and TRBJ2-5, with D possibly matching TRBD2 (6 bases). DNA for the CDR3: TGCGCCAGCAGCCTAGGGACTGTATTAGGAGAGACCCAGTACTTC. This encodes CASSLGTVLGETQYF.